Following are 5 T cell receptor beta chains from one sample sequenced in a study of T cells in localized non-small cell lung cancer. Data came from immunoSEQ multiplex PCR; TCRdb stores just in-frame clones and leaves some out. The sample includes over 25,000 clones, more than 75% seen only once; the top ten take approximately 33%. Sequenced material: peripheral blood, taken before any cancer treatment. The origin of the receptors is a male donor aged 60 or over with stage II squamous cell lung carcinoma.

The CDR3 region has the DNA TGTGCCAGCTCACCACGACGGGTCCAAGAGACCCAGTACTTC. This gives the protein CASSPRRVQETQYF. The V call is TRBV18, the J call TRBJ2-5; no definite D call. From germline, CDR1 is KGHSH and CDR2 LQKENI. The CDR3 runs to 14 residues. The V and J ends lost 1 base and 1 base respectively, with 7 bases between them.

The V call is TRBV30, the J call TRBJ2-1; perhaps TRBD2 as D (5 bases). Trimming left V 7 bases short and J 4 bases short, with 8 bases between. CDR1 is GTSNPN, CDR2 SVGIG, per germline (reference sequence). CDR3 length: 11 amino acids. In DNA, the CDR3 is TGTGCCTTCGGGGTTTACAATGAGCAGTTCTTC. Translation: CAFGVYNEQFF.

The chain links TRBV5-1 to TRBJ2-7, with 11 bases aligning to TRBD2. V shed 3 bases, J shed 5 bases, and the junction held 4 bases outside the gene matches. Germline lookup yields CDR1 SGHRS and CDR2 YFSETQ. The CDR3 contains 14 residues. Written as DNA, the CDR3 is TGCGCCAGCAGCTCCGGGACTAGCGGAGACGAGCAGTACTTC. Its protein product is CASSSGTSGDEQYF.

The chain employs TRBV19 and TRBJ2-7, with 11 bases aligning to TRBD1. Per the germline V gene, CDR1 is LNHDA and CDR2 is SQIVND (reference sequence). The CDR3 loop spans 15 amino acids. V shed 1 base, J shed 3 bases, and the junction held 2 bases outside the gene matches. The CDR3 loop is CASSIAGTGGYEQYF. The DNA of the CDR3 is TGTGCCAGTAGTATAGCGGGGACAGGGGGCTACGAGCAGTACTTC.

CDR3 in amino acids: CASSLSNGNTGELFF. The CDR3 DNA sequence: TGTGCCAGCAGTTTATCGAACGGGAACACCGGGGAGCTGTTTTTT. The chain recombines TRBV27 with TRBJ2-2; D not resolved. The CDR3 covers 15 residues. V was clipped by 0 bases and J by 1 base, with 6 bases between them. Germline values: CDR1 MNHEY, CDR2 SMNVEV (reference sequence).